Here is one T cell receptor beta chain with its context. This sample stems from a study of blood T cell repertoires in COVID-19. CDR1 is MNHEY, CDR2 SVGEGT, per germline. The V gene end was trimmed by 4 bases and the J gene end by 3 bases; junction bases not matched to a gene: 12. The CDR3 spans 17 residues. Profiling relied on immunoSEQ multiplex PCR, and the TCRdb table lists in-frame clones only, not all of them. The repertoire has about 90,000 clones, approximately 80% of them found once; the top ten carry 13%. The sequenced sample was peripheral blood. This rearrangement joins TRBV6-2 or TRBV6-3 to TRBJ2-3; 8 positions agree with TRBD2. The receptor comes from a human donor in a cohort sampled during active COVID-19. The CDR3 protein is CASSSPGLARRTDTQYF. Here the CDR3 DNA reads TGTGCCAGCAGTTCCCCAGGACTAGCTCGTCGGACAGATACGCAGTATTTT.